The subject of this entry is one T cell receptor (beta chain). Source study methods: Using reference gene primer amplification, nucleated cell counts were estimated. This table comes from immunoSEQ multiplex PCR, and its TCRdb copy is limited to in-frame clones, with some not included. D and trimming were read from the DNA, whereas the V and J calls and clone size are those reported in that table. The repertoire holds some 700,000 clones, with 75% to 90% as singletons. These data belong to a study of blood T cell repertoires in COVID-19. Across the study: From the United States, Italy and Spain came samples of acute and convalescent COVID-19. Nucleic acid was either cDNA or gDNA, and it came from T cells, B-cell-depleted T cells, or PBMCs.

The V gene lost 0 bases and the J gene lost 5 bases, with 14 bases spanning the gap. CDR1 SGDLS and CDR2 YYNGEE come from the germline V gene. This CDR3 has 15 residues. The receptor comes from a woman younger than 30 with acute or convalescent COVID-19. Sequencing was done on a sample of peripheral blood. The chain combines TRBV9 with TRBJ2-5; TRBD1 might be the D (5 bases). CDR3: CASSVEGRVWETQYF. The CDR3 DNA follows: TGTGCCAGCAGCGTAGAGGGCAGGGTTTGGGAGACCCAGTACTTC. The full variable domain, its missing parts supplied by reference TRBV9 and TRBJ2-5, is DSGVTQTPKHLITATGQRVTLRCSPRSGDLSVYWYQQSLDQGLQFLIQYYNGEERAKGNILERFSAQQFPDLHSELNLSSLELGDSALYFCASSVEGRVWETQYFGPGTRLLVL.